This paragraph covers one T cell receptor (beta chain) sequence. Antigen: not known. The table came from immunoSEQ multiplex PCR; TCRdb's copy has only in-frame clones and leaves some out. The table shows about 88,000 clones, with over 90% occurring only once. The sample belongs to a study of graft-versus-host responses after intestinal transplantation. Study background: Isolated intestinal, liver-intestinal, or multivisceral transplants were what recipients had. Findings and limits, study-wide: Recipient marrow harbored GvH clones, some of which surfaced first in ileum or blood.

The clonotype was recovered from a human donor who was the organ donor for an intestinal transplant. The starting material was unstimulated CD4+ T cells sorted from spleen or lymph node cells, obtained before transplant.

CDR3 nucleotide sequence: TGTGCCAGCAGCTTAGTGGACGAAGAAGCTTTCTTT. This codes for CASSLVDEEAFF. The rearrangement links TRBV11-3 to TRBJ1-1, with D unclear. There are 12 residues in the CDR3. V lost 1 base to trimming and J lost 8 bases, with 8 bases between them. Germline assignment: CDR1 SGHNT and CDR2 YENEEA.